This TCR beta chain was sequenced for a study of prognosis after radiotherapy for stage I lung cancer. The overall study: Among roughly 7 patients the tumors were squamous cell carcinoma, and among twelve they were adenocarcinoma.

CDR3 length: 15 residues. CDR1 and CDR2 (germline): MDHEN, SYDVKM. V lost 3 bases to trimming and J lost 9 bases, with 18 bases between them. This clonotype was seen many times. Its antigen is as yet unknown. The TCR beta CDR3 region was amplified from genomic DNA, with two rounds of multiplex PCR being used for the amplification. Amplification in first-round PCR relied on primers specific to each TRBV and TRBJ gene. Via MiXCR, TCRdb re-called the multiplex PCR reads, giving one row per CDR3 protein. Of around 30,000 distinct CDR3 sequences in the sample, 34% are singletons; the top ten hold around 17%. General observations from the study: Differing TRBV and TRBJ gene usage was reportedly seen between patients with and without metastases. Some patients went on to develop distant metastases. Their Shannon entropy after stereotactic body radiation therapy was lower, and its change from baseline was also lower.

The receptor was derived from a donor at least 50 years old with non-small cell lung cancer. This material consisted of PBMCs, taken before or after stereotactic body radiation therapy (not recorded which). The chain carries TRBV28 and TRBJ2-1; no firm D call. The DNA of the CDR3 is TGTGCCAGCAGTTTTTCTTCTAGAATTAGCAGTGAGCAGTTCTTC. It yields the protein CASSFSSRISSEQFF.